The clone carrying this T cell receptor beta chain was observed a handful of times. Its matching antigen is unknown. Sample time point: after neoadjuvant nivolumab, at surgical resection. These newly diagnosed stage II-IVA oral cavity squamous cell carcinoma patients had no prior systemic or radiation treatment. Patients had HPV-negative, locally advanced oral cavity squamous cell carcinoma. The assay was immunoSEQ multiplex PCR, and TCRdb's table has in-frame clones only and misses some. Among 9,700 or so clones listed, approximately 61% were seen once. These data come from a study of neoadjuvant anti-PD-1 for oral cavity cancer. Study information: Patients without progression received a fourth nivolumab dose around day 43, then surgical resection on days 50-56. Notes on the study in general: Higher pretreatment Treg/Th17 ratios tracked higher pretreatment blood clonality.

In germline, CDR1 is SGHDT, CDR2 YYEEEE. This CDR3 contains 13 residues. Between the trimmed V and J ends, which lost 4 bases and 3 bases, there was a span of 10 bases. The sequence derives from a person aged 40 to 85 with oral cavity squamous cell carcinoma. This specimen was PBMCs, taken after nivolumab (anti-PD-1) treatment. This sequence joins TRBV5-6 and TRBJ1-1, with D possibly TRBD1 on 6 matching bases. DNA of the CDR3: TGTGCCAGCAGCCCCGGGGGCTACACTGAAGCTTTCTTT. This encodes CASSPGGYTEAFF. The full variable domain, rest sourced from reference TRBV5-6 and TRBJ1-1, is DAGVTQSPTHLIKTRGQQVTLRCSPKSGHDTVSWYQQALGQGPQFIFQYYEEEERQRGNFPDRFSGHQFPNYSSELNVNALLLGDSALYLCASSPGGYTEAFFGQGTRLTVV.